The 23 T cell receptor beta chains presented below share a single source sample, sequenced in a study of shared clonotypes between healthy human individuals (dated by TCRdb to 2018 to 2021). To prepare the library, the immunoSEQ multiplex PCR assay was applied. As stored in TCRdb, this immuneACCESS dataset retains in-frame rearrangements with V and J assigned. A fraction of the clones does not appear; measured against another copy, unresolved V genes explain less than half of the discrepancy, and the remainder lacks a known reason. This sample gives under 600,000 clones in total; around 80% of them show up just once. The ten largest clones capture about 12% of the sample. The sample was PBMCs. Every receptor here comes from a middle-aged woman in good health. Some clones in this sample may be carry-over from other donors' samples.

This clone came up many times. The chain combines TRBV28 with TRBJ1-1; D is perhaps TRBD1 (5 bases). This CDR3 comprises 14 residues. V gave up 5 bases and J gave up 1 base, with 11 bases separating them. The germline V gene encodes CDR1 MDHEN and CDR2 SYDVKM. The CDR3 region is CASSPGGGNTEAFF. The CDR3 DNA reads as TGTGCCAGCAGTCCCGGGGGGGGGAACACTGAAGCTTTCTTT.

DNA of the CDR3: TGTGCCAGCAGCTTAGTGGTTCCCGGGGCCAACGTCCTGACTTTC. Its translation: CASSLVVPGANVLTF. The V call is TRBV7-9, the J call TRBJ2-6; D gene unclear. Trimming took 1 base from V and 4 from J, leaving 8 bases between them. Germline lookup yields CDR1 SEHNR and CDR2 FQNEAQ (reference sequence). The CDR3 sequence is 15 residues long.

This chain links TRBV7-9 with TRBJ2-7, with TRBD1 identical over 9 bases. The CDR3 has 16 amino acids. Germline V gene data show CDR1 as SEHNR and CDR2 as FQNEAQ (reference sequence). V shed 0 bases, J shed 7 bases, and the junction held 10 bases outside the gene matches. CDR3 nucleotide sequence: TGTGCCAGCAGCTTAGCGGTTGGGACAGGGACCACTGAGCAGTACTTC. Translating gives CASSLAVGTGTTEQYF.

CDR3 protein: CASSPRQISYNEQFF. CDR3 in DNA: TGTGCCAGCAGCCCACGACAGATATCCTACAATGAGCAGTTCTTC. The rearrangement links TRBV5-4 to TRBJ2-1; TRBD1 is a possible D gene (5 bases). The V and J ends lost 4 bases and 1 base respectively, with 12 bases between them. Germline-derived CDR1 and CDR2 are SGHNT and YYREEE (reference sequence). There are 15 residues in the CDR3.

This clone has a count of ten or more. The chain employs TRBV19 and TRBJ1-2; the D gene is possibly TRBD1 (5 bases). The ends were cut back, 7 bases at V and 8 bases at J, with 20 bases in the middle. Germline-derived CDR1 and CDR2 are LNHDA and SQIVND (reference sequence). This CDR3 comprises 14 residues. The CDR3 DNA sequence: TGTGCCAGTACCGCCCGAGGAGGGGATGGAGGCTACACCTTC. It yields the protein CASTARGGDGGYTF.

This chain links TRBV7-6 with TRBJ2-2; TRBD1 agrees at 7 bases. Germline V gene sequence: CDR1 SGHVS, CDR2 FNYEAQ. The CDR3 is 21 residues long. With V trimmed by 2 bases and J by 5 bases, 23 bases remained unmatched. The CDR3 sequence: CASSLSPPGQTGFAVTGELFF. CDR3 sequence (DNA): TGTGCCAGCAGCTTAAGTCCCCCGGGACAGACAGGGTTTGCAGTGACCGGGGAGCTGTTTTTT.

The V call is TRBV28, the J call TRBJ2-7; possibly TRBD1 for D (6 bases). The length of the CDR3 is 14 residues. Per the germline V gene, CDR1 is MDHEN and CDR2 is SYDVKM. Between the trimmed V and J ends, which lost 3 bases and 5 bases, there was a span of 14 bases. CDR3 region: CASSLHRAGDEQYF. The DNA of the CDR3 is TGTGCCAGCAGTTTGCACAGGGCGGGTGACGAGCAGTACTTC.

The chain employs TRBV5-1 and TRBJ1-4; unclear D gene. V was pared by 0 bases and J by 3 bases, with 3 bases between. The CDR3 is 13 amino acids. The germline CDR1 and CDR2 sequences are SGHRS and YFSETQ. The CDR3 sequence: CASSLVPNEKLFF. The CDR3 DNA reads as TGCGCCAGCAGCTTGGTACCTAATGAAAAACTGTTTTTT.

This clone has a single count. The rearrangement uses TRBV10-3 and TRBJ2-3, with D unclear. V lost 3 bases, J lost 2 bases, and 18 bases lay in between. The germline gives CDR1 ENHRY, CDR2 SYGVKD. This CDR3 region has 17 residues. In DNA, the CDR3 is TGTGCCATCAGTGATCCACGATACGGTCGCGTCACAGATACGCAGTATTTT. Protein sequence: CAISDPRYGRVTDTQYF.

The chain is built from TRBV5-1 and TRBJ2-7; the match to TRBD1 covers 9 bases. Trimming removed 4 bases from V and 4 bases from J; junction bases left unmatched: 6. This CDR3 has 14 amino acids. Germline V CDR1 and CDR2: SGHRS, YFSETQ. The CDR3 nucleotides read TGCGCCAGCAGCCCCACGGGACAGGGTTACGAGCAGTACTTC. It encodes CASSPTGQGYEQYF. Using reference TRBV5-1 and TRBJ2-7 for the parts outside the CDR3, the full variable domain is KAGVTQTPRYLIKTRGQQVTLSCSPISGHRSVSWYQQTPGQGLQFLFEYFSETQRNKGNFPGRFSGRQFSNSRSEMNVSTLELGDSALYLCASSPTGQGYEQYFGPGTRLTVT.

Comment on this clone: This likely traces to a read error, being one base from a far larger clone. Distinct nucleotide sequences in the sample also encode this CDR3. V is TRBV30 and J is TRBJ2-5; D unresolved. Trimming shortened V by 2 bases and J by 9 bases, and 16 bases separated the two germline ends. In germline, CDR1 is GTSNPN, CDR2 SVGIG (reference sequence). The length of the CDR3 is 13 residues. CDR3 in amino acids: CAWSPAASVAQYF. The CDR3 DNA sequence: TGTGCCTGGAGTCCCGCAGCCTCCGTAGCCCAGTACTTC.

The genes are TRBV11-1 and TRBJ1-2; D unclear. The CDR3 runs to 11 residues. The V end lost 5 bases, the J end lost 9 bases, and 10 bases lay between the germline ends. CDR1 SGHAT and CDR2 FQDESV come from the germline V gene (reference sequence). The CDR3 sequence is CASSPRISYTF. In DNA form, the CDR3 reads TGTGCCAGCAGCCCCAGGATCAGCTACACCTTC.

V usage is TRBV30 and J usage is TRBJ2-2; 12 bases agree with TRBD2. The germline CDR1 and CDR2 sequences are GTSNPN and SVGIG (reference sequence). CDR3 length equals 14 residues. The trim removed 5 bases at V and 7 bases at J, leaving 5 bases unmatched. The CDR3 loop is CAWGGLAGHGELFF. CDR3 nucleotides: TGTGCCTGGGGGGGACTAGCGGGCCACGGGGAGCTGTTTTTT.

The chain couples TRBV21-1 to TRBJ2-7. TRBV21-1 represents a pseudogene. The CDR3 consists of 17 residues. The CDR3 DNA sequence: TGTGCCAGCAGCAAAGGGACCGGTCAGACAAAGTATTACGAGCAGTACTTC. Protein product: CASSKGTGQTKYYEQYF.

Comment on this clone: Other DNA sequences within the sample encode an identical CDR3. This chain uses TRBV7-3 with TRBJ2-1; tentative D call: TRBD2 (5 bases). In germline, CDR1 is SGHTA, CDR2 FQGTGA. This CDR3 is 13 amino acids long. The V end was cut by 0 bases, the J end by 5 bases, with 5 bases between. CDR3 amino acids: CASSLTRDNEQFF. The CDR3 coding sequence is TGTGCCAGCAGCTTAACGAGGGACAATGAGCAGTTCTTC. Full variable domain (remainder filled in from reference TRBV7-3 and TRBJ2-1): GAGVSQTPSNKVTEKGKYVELRCDPISGHTALYWYRQSLGQGPEFLIYFQGTGAADDSGLPNDRFFAVRPEGSVSTLKIQRTERGDSAVYLCASSLTRDNEQFFGPGTRLTVL.

The rearrangement uses TRBV30 and TRBJ1-4; tentative D call: TRBD1 (6 bases). The V end lost 4 bases, the J end lost 0 bases, and 18 bases lay between the germline ends. From germline, CDR1 is GTSNPN and CDR2 SVGIG (reference sequence). This CDR3 is built from 17 residues. CDR3: CAWNAPGQPATNEKLFF. CDR3 sequence (DNA): TGTGCCTGGAACGCCCCCGGACAGCCTGCAACTAATGAAAAACTGTTTTTT.

This clone was recorded a few times. The V and J genes are TRBV9 and TRBJ1-1; D unclear. The V end was cut by 0 bases, the J end by 0 bases, with 9 bases between. CDR1 is SGDLS, CDR2 YYNGEE, per germline. There are 15 residues in the CDR3. The CDR3 nucleotides are TGTGCCAGCAGCGTAGGGGGAGGAATGAACACTGAAGCTTTCTTT. Protein product: CASSVGGGMNTEAFF.

The count of this clone is one. This rearrangement joins TRBV6-1 to TRBJ2-2; possible D gene TRBD1, 5 bases. The ends were cut back, 2 bases at V and 1 base at J, with 11 bases in the middle. The CDR3 runs 16 residues. Germline V gives CDR1 MNHNS, CDR2 SASEGT. The CDR3 region has the DNA TGTGCCAGCAGTGAAAGAAGGGGCTGGAACACCGGGGAGCTGTTTTTT. Translation: CASSERRGWNTGELFF.

The gene calls are TRBV7-9 and TRBJ2-3; D remains unclear. Per germline, CDR1 SEHNR and CDR2 FQNEAQ (reference sequence). The CDR3 is 14 residues long. Trimming left V 1 base short and J 2 bases short, with 7 bases between. DNA of the CDR3: TGTGCCAGCAGCTTAGTACCCCACACAGATACGCAGTATTTT. Residues: CASSLVPHTDTQYF.

The chain links TRBV10-2 to TRBJ2-2; D might be TRBD1 (6 bases). Germline V CDR1 and CDR2: WSHSY, SAAADI. V was shortened by 8 bases and J by 3 bases, with 10 bases between the two germline ends. The CDR3 covers 13 residues. This CDR3 reads CASGQGYTGELFF. The CDR3 nucleotides read TGCGCCAGCGGTCAGGGGTACACCGGGGAGCTGTTTTTT.

The chain uses TRBV5-8 and TRBJ2-7, with 7 bases fitting TRBD1. The V and J ends lost 0 bases and 2 bases, in that order; junction bases with no gene match: 2. This CDR3 has 14 residues. Germline CDR1 and CDR2: SGHTS and YDEGEE. CDR3 region: CASSLGQGPYEQYF. The CDR3 DNA reads TGTGCCAGCAGCTTGGGACAGGGCCCCTACGAGCAGTACTTC.

The chain combines TRBV7-2 with TRBJ2-5; D ambiguous. The CDR3 loop spans 13 amino acids. Germline V gene data show CDR1 as SGHTA and CDR2 as FQGNSA. V lost 4 bases to trimming and J lost 1 base, with 7 bases between them. The chain's CDR3 is CASSWDVQETQYF. In nucleotides, the CDR3 is TGTGCCAGCAGCTGGGATGTCCAAGAGACCCAGTACTTC.

The chain combines TRBV2 with TRBJ2-3; D could derive from TRBD1 or TRBD2 (5 bases each). Germline V CDR1 and CDR2: SNHLY, FYNNEI. V lost 4 bases to trimming and J lost 4 bases, with 18 bases between them. The CDR3 has 16 amino acids. Here the CDR3 DNA reads TGTGCCAGCAGTGGGGGAGCAGGGACGGTTGCAGATACGCAGTATTTT. Encoded protein: CASSGGAGTVADTQYF. Supplemented by reference TRBV2 and TRBJ2-3, the full variable domain reads EPEVTQTPSHQVTQMGQEVILRCVPISNHLYFYWYRQILGQKVEFLVSFYNNEISEKSEIFDDQFSVERPDGSNFTLKIRSTKLEDSAMYFCASSGGAGTVADTQYFGPGTRLTVL.